These T cell receptor beta chains were read from a single sample in a study of CD8 T cells in ankylosing spondylitis. TCRdb re-called the 5' RACE reads with MiXCR, one entry per CDR3 protein. The table lists 670,000 or so distinct CDR3 sequences, around a fifth of them singletons. The sequencing input was blood, either unsorted or a sorted T cell fraction (not recorded which). Source of these receptors: a male donor with ankylosing spondylitis. Both conserved end residues are part of each CDR3. Each record gives: clone size, V gene, J gene, D gene, CDR3 protein, CDR3 DNA. The D gene is left open where the match is weak. Clone size is not always given. Where it is, it says once, few, many or a class for expanded clones.

few	TRBV4-1	TRBJ2-7	-	CASSQQIRIPSYEQYF	TGCGCCAGCAGCCAGCAAATCAGAATACCCTCCTACGAGCAGTACTTC
-	TRBV29-1	TRBJ1-2	TRBD1	CSVDPPGGGYGYTF	TGCAGCGTTGACCCGCCAGGGGGCGGCTATGGCTACACCTTC
-	TRBV16	TRBJ2-7	-	CASSQGAAGDEQYF	TGTGCCAGCAGCCAAGGGGCGGCAGGGGATGAGCAGTACTTC
-	TRBV6-1	TRBJ2-7	-	CASSEQGPSLGQYF	TGTGCCAGCAGTGAACAGGGACCATCGCTCGGGCAGTACTTC
few	TRBV12-3/TRBV12-4	TRBJ1-2	TRBD1	CASSPGQVGSYTF	TGTGCCAGCAGCCCAGGACAGGTTGGCAGCTACACCTTC
few	TRBV7-3	TRBJ2-6	-	CASSLTANSGANVLTF	TGTGCCAGCAGCTTGACAGCGAACTCTGGGGCCAACGTCCTGACTTTC
-	TRBV29-1	TRBJ2-1	-	CSACWGGDEQFF	TGCAGCGCTTGTTGGGGAGGCGATGAGCAGTTCTTC
few	TRBV20-1	TRBJ1-6	-	CSARPGSNSPLHF	TGCAGTGCCAGACCTGGGTCTAATTCACCCCTCCACTTT
-	TRBV5-1	TRBJ2-7	TRBD1	CASARDRGIDEQYF	TGCGCCAGCGCCCGGGACAGGGGTATCGACGAGCAGTACTTC
-	TRBV7-2	TRBJ2-1	TRBD2	CASSPTSLAGGRDEQFF	TGTGCCAGCAGCCCAACCTCTCTAGCGGGGGGCCGGGATGAGCAGTTCTTC
-	TRBV20-1	TRBJ2-2	TRBD2	CSAGGGNTGELFF	TGCAGTGCCGGGGGGGGGAACACCGGGGAGCTGTTTTTT
-	TRBV10-3	TRBJ2-2	TRBD2	CAISVTSGISGELFF	TGTGCCATCAGTGTCACTAGCGGGATATCCGGGGAGCTGTTTTTT
-	TRBV20-1	TRBJ2-1	TRBD2	CSASKTSGGLNEQFF	TGCAGTGCTAGTAAGACTAGCGGGGGCCTCAATGAGCAGTTCTTC
-	TRBV12-3/TRBV12-4	TRBJ2-1	-	CASKPLPGVNHEQFF	TGTGCCAGCAAACCCCTCCCTGGGGTCAATCATGAGCAGTTCTTC
-	TRBV5-1	TRBJ2-1	TRBD2	CASSFGLAGTYNEQFF	TGCGCCAGCAGCTTCGGACTAGCGGGAACGTACAATGAGCAGTTCTTC
few	TRBV2	TRBJ2-7	-	CASRSRDNSYEQYF	TGTGCCAGCAGAAGTCGGGACAACTCCTACGAGCAGTACTTC
-	TRBV6-2/TRBV6-3	TRBJ2-1	-	CASITGESSYNEQFF	TGTGCCAGCATCACTGGGGAATCAAGCTACAATGAGCAGTTCTTC
few	TRBV29-1	TRBJ1-2	-	CSVVAGTNGYTF	TGCAGCGTTGTAGCAGGGACGAATGGCTACACCTTC
-	TRBV7-2	TRBJ2-1	-	CASSFGGFYNEQFF	TGTGCCAGCAGCTTCGGCGGTTTTTACAATGAGCAGTTCTTC
-	TRBV11-2	TRBJ2-3	TRBD2	CASSLLPGGQGDTQYF	TGTGCCAGCAGCTTACTCCCGGGGGGGCAGGGAGATACGCAGTATTTT
-	TRBV18	TRBJ2-3	-	CASSGGPADTQYF	TGTGCCAGCTCGGGGGGGCCCGCAGATACGCAGTATTTT
-	TRBV11-3	TRBJ2-1	TRBD1	CASSDPTGGREEQFF	TGTGCCAGCAGCGATCCGACAGGGGGCCGGGAGGAGCAGTTCTTC
-	TRBV5-1	TRBJ1-1	-	CASRYDGGNTEAFF	TGCGCCAGCAGGTACGACGGGGGTAACACTGAAGCTTTCTTT
few	TRBV20-1	TRBJ2-7	TRBD2	CSASPSSGGIYEQYF	TGCAGTGCTTCCCCCTCTAGCGGGGGCATCTACGAGCAGTACTTC
-	TRBV12-3/TRBV12-4	TRBJ2-7	TRBD1	CASSPGQGAKYF	TGTGCCAGCAGTCCCGGACAGGGGGCAAAGTACTTC
few	TRBV11-2	TRBJ2-1	TRBD2	CASSLEGTSRNEQFF	TGTGCCAGCAGCTTAGAGGGGACTAGCAGAAATGAGCAGTTCTTC
-	TRBV12-3/TRBV12-4	TRBJ2-3	-	CASSSLSVSGHKGLADTQYF	TGTGCCAGCAGTTCACTCAGTGTCTCGGGACACAAGGGCCTGGCGGATACGCAGTATTTT
many	TRBV28	TRBJ2-7	TRBD2	CASSLGLAGDEQYF	TGTGCCAGCAGCCTGGGACTAGCGGGAGACGAGCAGTACTTC
many	TRBV12-3/TRBV12-4	TRBJ2-5	-	CASSPGGQETQYF	TGTGCCAGCAGTCCCGGAGGGCAAGAGACCCAGTACTTC
-	TRBV20-1	TRBJ1-1	TRBD1	CSARPATGMNTEAFF	TGCAGTGCTAGACCAGCGACAGGGATGAACACTGAAGCTTTCTTT
-	TRBV12-3/TRBV12-4	TRBJ2-1	-	CASSSGRTVYNEQFF	TGTGCCAGCAGTTCCGGTCGGACAGTATACAATGAGCAGTTCTTC
-	TRBV7-9	TRBJ2-7	-	CASSLDGNEQYF	TGTGCCAGCAGCTTGGACGGGAACGAGCAGTACTTC
few	TRBV19	TRBJ1-1	-	CASSIGANTEAFF	TGTGCCAGTAGTATTGGAGCGAACACTGAAGCTTTCTTT